The text below deals with one T cell receptor beta chain. Antigen: not known. These data originate in a study of beta chain features in type 1 diabetes. Study as a whole: Age, gender, cell numbers and subset yield matched between patients and controls. General study points: The similarity of naive, central memory and Treg TCRB repertoires appeared greater among patients than among healthy donors. For Type 1 diabetes patients, all four CD4+ subsets carried TCRB CDR3s that were moderately but significantly shorter.

CDR3 length equals 12 residues. Trimming left V 8 bases short and J 5 bases short, with 15 bases between. Looked up from germline, CDR1 is SQVTM and CDR2 is ANQGSEA. Expressed TCRB transcripts were sequenced because the entire RNA isolate underwent reverse transcription. The protocol was immunoSEQ multiplex PCR, while the TCRdb copy is restricted to in-frame clones and leaves out a portion. Altogether hundreds of thousands of clones are present, over 14% being singletons, with the ten largest covering about 0.014%. This TCR came from a man younger than 30 with type 1 diabetes. What was sequenced was naive CD4+ T cells from blood. This sequence joins TRBV29-1 and TRBJ1-2, with D possibly matching TRBD1 (6 bases). The CDR3 protein is CSYRTARYGYTF. The CDR3 nucleotides are TGCAGCTATCGGACAGCTCGTTATGGCTACACCTTC.